This T cell receptor beta chain was sequenced for a study of blood T cells in healthy people across ages. Each donor had around 9.2 milliliters of peripheral blood drawn. Each sample yielded at least 5 micrograms of PBMC total RNA. A sample-barcoded 5' primer and a J-beta primer mix were used in a second PCR of roughly 6 to 11 cycles. MiXCR, applied by TCRdb to the 5' RACE reads, yields one record per CDR3 protein. The sample holds about 500,000 distinct CDR3 sequences; 20% to 30% are singletons and the top ten take approximately 8.7%. V lost 4 bases, J lost 6 bases, and 10 bases lay in between. The CDR3 covers 12 residues. In germline, CDR1 is SGHRS, CDR2 YFSETQ. The same sample was also used in a study of T cells of mothers and their children. That study adds: Whether related or unrelated, pairs show similar shaping of TCR recombination output by thymic selection.

The receptor's source is a boy aged 5 to 17 in good health. What was sequenced was blood. V and J are TRBV5-1 and TRBJ1-2, with D possibly TRBD1 on 5 matching bases. The CDR3 DNA follows: TGCGCCAGCAGCCGGGGCGACCATGGCTACACCTTC. Translated, it gives CASSRGDHGYTF.